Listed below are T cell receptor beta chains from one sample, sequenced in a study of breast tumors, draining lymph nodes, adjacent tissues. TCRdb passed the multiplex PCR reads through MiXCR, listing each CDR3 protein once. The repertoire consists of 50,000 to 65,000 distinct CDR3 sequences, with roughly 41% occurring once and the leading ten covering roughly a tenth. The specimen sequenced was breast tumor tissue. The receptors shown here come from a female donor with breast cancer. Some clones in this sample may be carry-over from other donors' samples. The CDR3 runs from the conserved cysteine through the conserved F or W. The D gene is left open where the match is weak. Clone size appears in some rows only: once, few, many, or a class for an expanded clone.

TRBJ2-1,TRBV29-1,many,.,CSATLTYNEQFF,TGCAGCGCTACTCTTACCTACAATGAGCAGTTCTTC
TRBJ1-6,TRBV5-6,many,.,CASSLISPLHF,TGTGCCAGCAGCCTCATTTCACCCCTCCACTTT
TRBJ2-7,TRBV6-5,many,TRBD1,CASSYGTGAYEQYF,TGTGCCAGCAGTTACGGGACAGGGGCCTACGAGCAGTACTTC
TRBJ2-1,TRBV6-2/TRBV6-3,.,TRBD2,CASSHGGGRADEQFF,TGTGCCAGCAGTCACGGCGGCGGGAGGGCCGATGAGCAGTTCTTC
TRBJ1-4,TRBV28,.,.,CASATKDATNEKLFF,TGTGCCAGCGCAACGAAGGATGCAACTAATGAAAAACTGTTTTTT
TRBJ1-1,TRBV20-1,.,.,CSATVGETEAFF,TGCAGTGCCACCGTGGGAGAGACTGAAGCTTTCTTT
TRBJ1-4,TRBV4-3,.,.,CASSHGVSWGKLFF,TGCGCCAGCAGCCACGGAGTGAGTTGGGGAAAACTGTTTTTT
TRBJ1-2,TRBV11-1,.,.,CASSLGSGANYGYTF,TGTGCCAGCAGCTTAGGATCGGGGGCAAACTATGGCTACACCTTC
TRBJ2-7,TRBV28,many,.,CASSSPGRSYEQYF,TGTGCCAGCAGTTCCCCAGGGAGATCCTACGAGCAGTACTTC
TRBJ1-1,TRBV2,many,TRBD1,CASIETGGNTEAFF,TGTGCCAGCATTGAAACAGGGGGCAACACTGAAGCTTTCTTT
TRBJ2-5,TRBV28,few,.,CASTDRAGGGGETQYF,TGTGCCAGCACAGACAGGGCCGGTGGGGGGGGGGAGACCCAGTACTTC
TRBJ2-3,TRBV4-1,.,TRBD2,CASSQELAAYNEQYF,TGCGCCAGCAGCCAAGAGCTAGCGGCGTACAATGAGCAGTATTTT
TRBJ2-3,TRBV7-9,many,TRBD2,CASSSGTSGTDTQYF,TGTGCCAGCAGCTCCGGGACTAGCGGCACAGATACGCAGTATTTT
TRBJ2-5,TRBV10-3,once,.,CAISPGHRNVETQYF,TGTGCCATCAGTCCGGGACACCGGAATGTGGAGACCCAGTACTTC
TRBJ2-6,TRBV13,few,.,CASTKVLSGANVLTF,TGTGCCAGCACCAAAGTACTATCTGGGGCCAACGTCCTGACTTTC
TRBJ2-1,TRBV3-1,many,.,CASSREAGEQFF,TGTGCCAGCAGCAGAGAGGCCGGGGAGCAGTTCTTC
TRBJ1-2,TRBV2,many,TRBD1,CASSVDTGGYGYTF,TGTGCCAGCAGTGTAGATACAGGGGGCTATGGCTACACCTTC